The 30 T cell receptor beta chains below come from one sample, sequenced in a study of shared clonotypes between healthy human individuals. Clones were read by immunoSEQ multiplex PCR, and TCRdb kept only the in-frame ones, dropping some. Found here are about 2 million clones, 90% to 95% of them singletons; the top ten hold 0.1% to 0.15%. Input material: naive CD4+ T cells sorted from blood. Subset defined: CD45RA+ positively selected. Receptor source: a man younger than 30 in good health.

The chain uses TRBV7-3 and TRBJ1-2; 9 positions agree with TRBD1. The junction had 6 bases not matched to a gene; V was cut back by 0 bases and J by 4 bases. The CDR3 spans 16 residues. CDR1 SGHTA and CDR2 FQGTGA come from the germline V gene. CDR3 DNA: TGTGCCAGCAGCTTAACGGGGGACAGGGATTCCTATGGCTACACCTTC. Translation: CASSLTGDRDSYGYTF.

The chain carries TRBV4-1 and TRBJ2-5; 7 nucleotides align to TRBD2. In germline, CDR1 is MGHRA, CDR2 YSYEKL. The CDR3 is 14 amino acids. V was pared by 1 base and J by 6 bases, with 5 bases of the junction left unmatched. CDR3 nucleotides: TGCGCCAGCAGCCAAGTGGGGGGGGTGAAGACCCAGTACTTC. Amino acid sequence: CASSQVGGVKTQYF.

J is TRBJ2-1 and V is TRBV5-6, with 7 bases that match TRBD2. With 0 bases clipped from V and 6 bases from J, the junction kept 9 bases outside the gene matches. CDR3 length equals 16 residues. Germline V CDR1 and CDR2: SGHDT, YYEEEE. The CDR3 here is CASSLVGSGLSNEQFF. CDR3 coding DNA: TGTGCCAGCAGCTTGGTCGGTAGCGGGTTAAGCAATGAGCAGTTCTTC.

J is TRBJ2-2 and V is TRBV30; D is possibly TRBD1 or TRBD2 (5 bases each). Germline V lookup: CDR1 GTSNPN, CDR2 SVGIG (reference sequence). The CDR3 runs 14 residues. The V end lost 5 bases, the J end lost 6 bases, and 16 bases lay between the germline ends. In DNA form, the CDR3 reads TGTGCCTGGGGAGGTCAGGGAGTGGCCGGGGAGCTGTTTTTT. It yields the protein CAWGGQGVAGELFF.

The chain carries TRBV10-1 and TRBJ1-1; the match to TRBD1 covers 8 bases. V lost 4 bases to trimming and J lost 1 base; unmatched junction nucleotides: 2. CDR3 length equals 14 residues. Looked up from germline, CDR1 is WNHNN and CDR2 is SYGVQD (reference sequence). CDR3 amino acids: CASSGGTGNTEAFF. The CDR3 DNA reads TGCGCCAGCAGTGGCGGGACAGGGAACACTGAAGCTTTCTTT.

This clone was detected once. The chain links TRBV19 to TRBJ2-6, with D unclear. V was shortened by 2 bases and J by 4 bases, with 9 bases between the two germline ends. This CDR3 is 15 amino acids long. Germline values: CDR1 LNHDA, CDR2 SQIVND (reference sequence). The chain's CDR3 is CASSIRTQGANVLTF. The DNA for the CDR3 is TGTGCCAGTAGTATACGTACGCAAGGGGCCAACGTCCTGACTTTC.

This chain connects TRBV9 to TRBJ2-1, with 11 bases identical to TRBD2. Trimming removed 4 bases from V and 2 bases from J; junction bases left unmatched: 5. Germline V CDR1 and CDR2: SGDLS, YYNGEE. CDR3 length: 16 amino acids. DNA of the CDR3: TGTGCCAGCAGCTTACGACTAGCGGGAACCTACAATGAGCAGTTCTTC. Its translation is CASSLRLAGTYNEQFF. Together with reference TRBV9 and TRBJ2-1, the CDR3 gives the full variable domain: DSGVTQTPKHLITATGQRVTLRCSPRSGDLSVYWYQQSLDQGLQFLIQYYNGEERAKGNILERFSAQQFPDLHSELNLSSLELGDSALYFCASSLRLAGTYNEQFFGPGTRLTVL.

The genes are TRBV7-9 and TRBJ2-5, with D possibly matching TRBD2 (5 bases). The germline V and J ends were trimmed by 11 bases and 0 bases, with 16 bases remaining between them. From germline, CDR1 is SEHNR and CDR2 FQNEAQ (reference sequence). The CDR3 loop spans 14 amino acids. The CDR3 loop is CAGLDGRYQETQYF. The DNA of the CDR3 is TGTGCCGGACTTGACGGACGGTACCAAGAGACCCAGTACTTC.

Comments on this clone: Other nucleotide sequences in the sample specify the same CDR3. V gene TRBV7-9 combines with J gene TRBJ2-7; tentative D call: TRBD1 (5 bases). The CDR3 is 12 amino acids. Trimming pared 3 bases from V and 4 bases from J, leaving 7 bases between. Germline CDR1 and CDR2: SEHNR and FQNEAQ (reference sequence). CDR3 in amino acids: CASSLDTYEQYF. The CDR3, as DNA: TGTGCCAGCAGCTTGGACACTTACGAGCAGTACTTC.

The chain carries TRBV5-1 and TRBJ2-3; TRBD1 aligns across 8 bases. With V trimmed by 2 bases and J by 3 bases, 5 bases remained unmatched. The CDR3 loop spans 15 amino acids. Germline V CDR1 and CDR2: SGHRS, YFSETQ. CDR3 sequence (DNA): TGCGCCAGCAGCTTTCAGGGGGCATTAACAGATACGCAGTATTTT. As protein: CASSFQGALTDTQYF.

V usage is TRBV5-1 and J usage is TRBJ2-7, with 7 bases aligning to TRBD1. This CDR3 comprises 15 residues. Trimming at V came to 2 bases and at J to 2 bases, leaving 7 bases not matched to a gene. Germline values: CDR1 SGHRS, CDR2 YFSETQ. CDR3 loop: CASSFTGDSAYEQYF. CDR3 bases: TGCGCCAGCAGCTTTACAGGGGATTCCGCCTACGAGCAGTACTTC.

The chain carries TRBV5-1 and TRBJ2-2; D not certain. Germline V gene data show CDR1 as SGHRS and CDR2 as YFSETQ. The V end was cut by 4 bases, the J end by 1 base, with 8 bases between. The CDR3 is made up of 14 amino acids. CDR3 sequence reads: CASSRVRNTGELFF. Written as DNA, the CDR3 is TGCGCCAGCAGCCGCGTGCGGAACACCGGGGAGCTGTTTTTT.

This clone was detected once. The CDR3 DNA is TGTGCCAGCGGTATAAATACGGCAGGGTTGGCGACCCAGTACTTC. Translating it yields CASGINTAGLATQYF. The chain is built from TRBV2 and TRBJ2-5; D perhaps matches TRBD1 (5 bases). The V end lost 8 bases, the J end lost 7 bases, and 23 bases lay between the germline ends. CDR3 length: 15 amino acids. Looked up from germline, CDR1 is SNHLY and CDR2 is FYNNEI.

The J gene is TRBJ1-1, the V gene TRBV4-1; D possibly corresponds to TRBD1 (6 bases). Germline V CDR1 and CDR2: MGHRA, YSYEKL. The V end lost 1 base, the J end lost 1 base, and 10 bases lay between the germline ends. CDR3 size: 15 residues. The CDR3 protein is CASSQVWGQNTEAFF. As DNA, the CDR3 is TGCGCCAGCAGCCAAGTATGGGGGCAGAACACTGAAGCTTTCTTT.

V gene TRBV2 combines with J gene TRBJ1-4; D unresolved. The CDR3 runs 13 residues. Germline V CDR1 and CDR2: SNHLY, FYNNEI. Between the trimmed V and J ends, which lost 6 bases and 2 bases, there was a span of 7 bases. CDR3 sequence (DNA): TGTGCCAGCAGATATACTACTAATGAAAAACTGTTTTTT. This gives the protein CASRYTTNEKLFF. The full variable domain, completed using reference TRBV2 and TRBJ1-4, is EPEVTQTPSHQVTQMGQEVILRCVPISNHLYFYWYRQILGQKVEFLVSFYNNEISEKSEIFDDQFSVERPDGSNFTLKIRSTKLEDSAMYFCASRYTTNEKLFFGSGTQLSVL.

This chain links TRBV15 with TRBJ1-4, with unresolved D. This CDR3 has 15 residues. Trimming pared 5 bases from V and 1 base from J, leaving 11 bases between. Germline CDR1 and CDR2: LNHNV and YYDKDF (reference sequence). The CDR3 protein is CATSEDLGTNEKLFF. The DNA of the CDR3 is TGTGCCACCAGCGAAGACCTCGGAACTAATGAAAAACTGTTTTTT.

As regards this clone: At the DNA level, this CDR3 is encoded by other sequences in the same sample as well. The chain combines TRBV28 with TRBJ2-5; a possible D gene is TRBD1 (5 bases). The CDR3 extends over 13 amino acids. Germline V gene data show CDR1 as MDHEN and CDR2 as SYDVKM. V was clipped by 3 bases and J by 5 bases, with 10 bases between them. Here the CDR3 DNA reads TGTGCCAGCAGTTTTAGGGGATGGGAGACCCAGTACTTC. Translation gives CASSFRGWETQYF.

The chain links TRBV7-2 to TRBJ2-5, with TRBD1 matching over 8 bases. Losses at the gene ends were 5 bases for V and 5 bases for J; bases not matched to a gene: 7. The CDR3 consists of 14 residues. Germline V gene lookup returns CDR1 SGHTA and CDR2 FQGNSA. In DNA form, the CDR3 reads TGTGCCAGCAGCGCCCAGGGGGCAGGGGAGACCCAGTACTTC. Its translation is CASSAQGAGETQYF.

The genes are TRBV28 and TRBJ1-6; the D gene is possibly TRBD1 (5 bases). The germline CDR1 and CDR2 sequences are MDHEN and SYDVKM. The CDR3 is 17 amino acids. Trimming removed 3 bases from V and 8 bases from J, with 20 bases in between. The CDR3 DNA reads TGTGCCAGCAGTTTCCGAACGGGAGGGGCCTCTTATTCACCCCTCCACTTT. Its protein product is CASSFRTGGASYSPLHF.

The chain is built from TRBV13 and TRBJ2-7, with D possibly being TRBD2 (5 bases). V lost 4 bases and J 7 bases, leaving 8 bases between the germline ends. Germline V CDR1 and CDR2: PRHDT, FYEKMQ (reference sequence). This CDR3 contains 11 residues. CDR3 region: CASSSGLEQYF. The CDR3 coding sequence is TGTGCCAGCAGCTCCGGACTGGAGCAGTACTTC. Based on the CDR3 plus reference TRBV13 and TRBJ2-7, the full variable domain is AAGVIQSPRHLIKEKRETATLKCYPIPRHDTVYWYQQGPGQDPQFLISFYEKMQSDKGSIPDRFSAQQFSDYHSELNMSSLELGDSALYFCASSSGLEQYFGPGTRLTVT.

The chain uses TRBV5-4 and TRBJ2-3; D remains ambiguous. Trimming shortened V by 0 bases and J by 1 base, and 12 bases separated the two germline ends. The CDR3 runs to 16 residues. Germline loops: CDR1 SGHNT, CDR2 YYREEE (reference sequence). The CDR3 protein is CASSLAKGLGTDTQYF. The CDR3 DNA follows: TGTGCCAGCAGCTTGGCCAAAGGGTTAGGCACAGATACGCAGTATTTT. The whole variable domain, remainder taken from reference TRBV5-4 and TRBJ2-3, is ETGVTQSPTHLIKTRGQQVTLRCSSQSGHNTVSWYQQALGQGPQFIFQYYREEENGRGNFPPRFSGLQFPNYSSELNVNALELDDSALYLCASSLAKGLGTDTQYFGPGTRLTVL.

The J gene is TRBJ1-5, the V gene TRBV30; D call uncertain. There are 15 residues in the CDR3. In germline, CDR1 is GTSNPN, CDR2 SVGIG (reference sequence). V lost 0 bases, J lost 2 bases, and 11 bases lay in between. The CDR3 spells CAWSVNRAGNQPQHF. The CDR3 region has the DNA TGTGCCTGGAGTGTAAATAGGGCGGGCAATCAGCCCCAGCATTTT.

The chain carries TRBV15 and TRBJ1-6, with D unclear. The CDR3 loop spans 13 amino acids. Germline values: CDR1 LNHNV, CDR2 YYDKDF (reference sequence). Trimming cost V 0 bases and J 9 bases, with 6 bases left between them. The CDR3 reads CATSRDKGSPLHF. The DNA of the CDR3 is TGTGCCACCAGCAGAGACAAGGGTTCACCCCTCCACTTT.

This chain links TRBV5-6 with TRBJ1-2, with D possibly TRBD1 on 6 matching bases. The V end lost 4 bases, the J end lost 0 bases, and 16 bases lay between the germline ends. Germline V CDR1 and CDR2: SGHDT, YYEEEE. The CDR3 extends over 16 amino acids. This CDR3 is CASSGTGWGTNYGYTF. CDR3 coding DNA: TGTGCCAGCAGCGGAACAGGGTGGGGGACTAACTATGGCTACACCTTC.

This clone was counted once. This chain joins TRBV7-9 and TRBJ2-5; unclear D gene. The CDR3 consists of 16 residues. Germline V gives CDR1 SEHNR, CDR2 FQNEAQ (reference sequence). Trimming stripped 0 bases from V and 1 base from J, with 12 bases between. CDR3 nucleotides: TGTGCCAGCAGCTTAGCGGGGTCGGTACCCCAAGAGACCCAGTACTTC. Residues: CASSLAGSVPQETQYF. The full variable domain, with the rest looked up from reference TRBV7-9 and TRBJ2-5, is DTGVSQNPRHKITKRGQNVTFRCDPISEHNRLYWYRQTLGQGPEFLTYFQNEAQLEKSRLLSDRFSAERPKGSFSTLEIQRTEQGDSAMYLCASSLAGSVPQETQYFGPGTRLLVL.

This rearrangement joins TRBV7-9 to TRBJ1-6, with D possibly TRBD1 on 5 matching bases. V shed 1 base and J shed 10 bases, with 17 bases lying between them. Germline values: CDR1 SEHNR, CDR2 FQNEAQ (reference sequence). The CDR3 runs to 16 residues. CDR3 bases: TGTGCCAGCAGCTTAGGGGGAGGGGAAGGTGGATCACCCCTCCACTTT. Its translation is CASSLGGGEGGSPLHF.

This clone was recorded once. The rearrangement links TRBV19 to TRBJ1-3; tentative D call: TRBD1 (5 bases). CDR1 and CDR2 from the germline V gene are LNHDA and SQIVND (reference sequence). Trimming removed 7 bases from V and 6 bases from J, with 16 bases in between. This CDR3 comprises 14 residues. CDR3: CASTLEGRQNTIYF. The CDR3 nucleotides are TGTGCCAGTACCTTGGAGGGGAGACAAAACACCATATATTTT.

A note on this clone: The sample carries other DNA sequences with the same CDR3. The chain employs TRBV30 and TRBJ1-5; D uncertain. Deletions cut 0 bases from V and 3 bases from J, with 9 bases between. There are 14 residues in the CDR3. The germline V gene has CDR1 GTSNPN and CDR2 SVGIG (reference sequence). The CDR3 bases are TGTGCCTGGAGTGTACTGGGTTCCAATCAGCCCCAGCATTTT. It yields the protein CAWSVLGSNQPQHF.

This chain links TRBV19 with TRBJ1-6; weak D call: TRBD1 (5 bases). There are 17 residues in the CDR3. V was cut by 0 bases and J by 0 bases, with 9 bases left in between. Germline V lookup: CDR1 LNHDA, CDR2 SQIVND (reference sequence). The CDR3 region is CASSIERGSSYNSPLHF. The CDR3, as DNA: TGTGCCAGTAGTATAGAACGGGGGAGCTCCTATAATTCACCCCTCCACTTT.

In the case of this clone: Other DNA sequences in the same sample also yield this CDR3. V and J are TRBV27 and TRBJ2-3; a weak D match, TRBD2 (6 bases). The germline V gene has CDR1 MNHEY and CDR2 SMNVEV (reference sequence). Trimming stripped 3 bases from V and 3 bases from J, with 10 bases between. The CDR3 totals 14 residues. The CDR3 coding sequence is TGTGCCAGCAGTTTTTCGGGGAGGACAGATACGCAGTATTTT. Translated: CASSFSGRTDTQYF.